A single sample gave rise to the 24 T cell receptor beta chains below, sequenced in a study of a mutant IDH1 vaccine in newly diagnosed glioma. Time point of the sample: week 5, during vaccination. Doses consisted of 300 ug of mutant IDH1 20-mer peptide each, paired with topical imiquimod. For these receptors, no antigen is known. Only in-frame clones appear in the TCRdb table, and some are missing; sequencing was by immunoSEQ multiplex PCR. Counted here are over 50,000 clones, about 87% occurring once; the ten biggest clones make up around 4.4%. Material: PBMCs, obtained from a glioma patient whose treatment included an IDH1 peptide vaccine. Receptors were obtained from a middle-aged woman with glioma.

CDR3 loop: CASTSTGENTEAFF. CDR3 nucleotide sequence: TGTGCCAGTACTTCGACAGGGGAGAACACTGAAGCTTTCTTT. The chain has TRBV19 and TRBJ1-1; 8 bases are a match to TRBD1. Germline assignment: CDR1 LNHDA and CDR2 SQIVND (reference sequence). J gave up 1 base and V 7 bases, and 5 bases lay outside the gene matches. CDR3 length: 14 amino acids.

J is TRBJ1-3 and V is TRBV5-1; D remains ambiguous. Germline V gene sequence: CDR1 SGHRS, CDR2 YFSETQ. The CDR3 runs to 15 residues. V was cut by 2 bases and J by 2 bases, with 11 bases left in between. The CDR3 loop is CASSFGHSPGNTIYF. CDR3 nucleotide sequence: TGCGCCAGCAGCTTTGGTCATTCTCCTGGAAACACCATATATTTT.

The chain joins TRBV13 to TRBJ1-2; D unresolved. The CDR3 is 11 amino acids. Germline V gene data show CDR1 as PRHDT and CDR2 as FYEKMQ (reference sequence). The ends were cut back, 3 bases at V and 3 bases at J, with 2 bases in the middle. CDR3 residues: CASSLDYGYTF. The CDR3 DNA sequence: TGTGCCAGCAGCTTGGACTATGGCTACACCTTC.

This clone was seen just once. The V and J genes are TRBV5-8 and TRBJ1-5; 11 bases are a match to TRBD1. With V trimmed by 4 bases and J by 6 bases, 6 bases remained unmatched. The length of the CDR3 is 15 residues. CDR1 is SGHTS and CDR2 is YDEGEE in the germline V gene. The CDR3 loop reads CASSLDRGLGQPQHF. The CDR3 nucleotides are TGTGCCAGCAGCCTGGACAGGGGGCTCGGTCAGCCCCAGCATTTT.

This chain connects TRBV2 to TRBJ1-1; D not resolved. V was cut by 6 bases and J by 0 bases, with 14 bases left in between. Germline V lookup: CDR1 SNHLY, CDR2 FYNNEI. The CDR3 covers 15 residues. CDR3 sequence: CASRALSFVNTEAFF. The CDR3 DNA reads TGTGCCAGCAGGGCTTTGAGTTTCGTGAACACTGAAGCTTTCTTT. Full variable domain (outside the CDR3, taken from reference TRBV2 and TRBJ1-1): EPEVTQTPSHQVTQMGQEVILRCVPISNHLYFYWYRQILGQKVEFLVSFYNNEISEKSEIFDDQFSVERPDGSNFTLKIRSTKLEDSAMYFCASRALSFVNTEAFFGQGTRLTVV.

This sequence joins TRBV11-2 and TRBJ1-2; tentatively, D is TRBD1 (5 bases). The germline V gene encodes CDR1 SGHAT and CDR2 FQNNGV. V lost 6 bases to trimming and J lost 4 bases, with 15 bases between them. The CDR3 is 14 residues long. In DNA form, the CDR3 reads TGTGCCAGCAGGGCAGGGCTACCCCCCTATGGCTACACCTTC. It translates to CASRAGLPPYGYTF. The entire variable domain, with the rest obtained from reference TRBV11-2 and TRBJ1-2, is as follows: EAGVAQSPRYKIIEKRQSVAFWCNPISGHATLYWYQQILGQGPKLLIQFQNNGVVDDSQLPKDRFSAERLKGVDSTLKIQPAKLEDSAVYLCASRAGLPPYGYTFGSGTRLTVV.

This clone was seen a handful of times. The genes are TRBV2 and TRBJ2-7, with 8 bases identical to TRBD1. Germline V CDR1 and CDR2: SNHLY, FYNNEI. The CDR3 totals 16 residues. With V trimmed by 2 bases and J by 6 bases, 12 bases remained unmatched. The CDR3 loop reads CASSESRSQGAAEQYF. The CDR3 nucleotides are TGTGCCAGCAGTGAATCCAGGAGTCAGGGGGCGGCCGAGCAGTACTTC.

V usage is TRBV25-1 and J usage is TRBJ2-7; 7 nucleotides align to TRBD1. The V and J ends lost 6 bases and 4 bases, in that order; junction bases with no gene match: 6. From germline, CDR1 is MGHDK and CDR2 SYGVNS. CDR3 length: 13 amino acids. CDR3 residues: CASSIAGGYEQYF. The CDR3 DNA follows: TGTGCCAGCAGCATTGCAGGGGGTTACGAGCAGTACTTC.

The chain employs TRBV6-4 and TRBJ1-6; D gene ambiguous. This CDR3 spans 13 amino acids. V shed 5 bases and J shed 9 bases, with 11 bases lying between them. Germline values: CDR1 MRHNA, CDR2 SNTAGT. The CDR3 DNA is TGTGCCAGCAGTAGTTGGGCAGGTTCACCCCTCCACTTT. Amino acid sequence: CASSSWAGSPLHF.

The gene calls are TRBV2 and TRBJ2-7; 8 bases map to TRBD2. V trimming: 1 base; J trimming: 5 bases; junction bases outside the gene matches: 7. The germline V gene encodes CDR1 SNHLY and CDR2 FYNNEI. The CDR3 spans 15 residues. CDR3 coding DNA: TGTGCCAGCAGTGAAGACAGCGGGAGTTCCCACGAGCAGTACTTC. Its protein product is CASSEDSGSSHEQYF.

This clone was seen only once. DNA for the CDR3: TGCGCCAGCAGCGTACAGGGGGTGAACACTGAAGCTTTCTTT. Translation gives CASSVQGVNTEAFF. This chain uses TRBV5-1 with TRBJ1-1; 8 bases are a match to TRBD1. The CDR3 totals 14 residues. With 4 bases clipped from V and 0 bases from J, the junction kept 2 bases outside the gene matches. Germline V lookup: CDR1 SGHRS, CDR2 YFSETQ.

This chain joins TRBV7-2 and TRBJ1-5; D gene ambiguous. CDR1 SGHTA and CDR2 FQGNSA come from the germline V gene. The CDR3 length is 15 residues. Trimming removed 3 bases at V and 2 bases at J, with 11 bases between. The CDR3 reads CASSFSYGGNQPQHF. CDR3 in DNA: TGTGCCAGCAGCTTCTCTTATGGGGGCAATCAGCCCCAGCATTTT.

The chain uses TRBV7-8 and TRBJ2-5; possible D gene TRBD2, 7 bases. Germline V gives CDR1 SGHVS, CDR2 FQNEAQ. The CDR3 extends over 13 amino acids. V was pared by 5 bases and J by 5 bases, with 12 bases between. The CDR3: CASSRGRGETQYF. CDR3 nucleotides: TGTGCCAGCAGCCGAGGGAGGGGGGAGACCCAGTACTTC.

This chain uses TRBV5-1 with TRBJ1-1; D gene unclear. CDR1 is SGHRS, CDR2 YFSETQ, per germline. Between the trimmed V and J ends, which lost 1 base and 0 bases, there was a span of 7 bases. The CDR3 length is 14 residues. CDR3 bases: TGCGCCAGCAGCTTGTCGACGGTGAACACTGAAGCTTTCTTT. It specifies CASSLSTVNTEAFF. The full variable domain, its missing parts supplied by reference TRBV5-1 and TRBJ1-1, is KAGVTQTPRYLIKTRGQQVTLSCSPISGHRSVSWYQQTPGQGLQFLFEYFSETQRNKGNFPGRFSGRQFSNSRSEMNVSTLELGDSALYLCASSLSTVNTEAFFGQGTRLTVV.

V and J are TRBV19 and TRBJ1-2; D call uncertain. V lost 3 bases to trimming and J lost 0 bases, with 5 bases between them. CDR3 length equals 13 residues. Germline CDR1 and CDR2: LNHDA and SQIVND (reference sequence). The CDR3 region is CASSIAANYGYTF. In nucleotides, the CDR3 is TGTGCCAGTAGTATCGCAGCTAACTATGGCTACACCTTC.

The chain joins TRBV5-6 to TRBJ1-5; D is possibly TRBD1 (5 bases). Trimming removed 0 bases at V and 4 bases at J, with 20 bases between. This CDR3 has 18 amino acids. Germline V gene data show CDR1 as SGHDT and CDR2 as YYEEEE. The CDR3 is CASSLGGVDGLGNQPQHF. CDR3 sequence (DNA): TGTGCCAGCAGCTTGGGGGGGGTGGACGGGCTCGGGAATCAGCCCCAGCATTTT.

The V call is TRBV10-1, the J call TRBJ2-7; D is unresolved. The CDR3 extends over 13 amino acids. The germline gives CDR1 WNHNN, CDR2 SYGVQD (reference sequence). Trimming stripped 2 bases from V and 4 bases from J, with 9 bases between. The CDR3 sequence: CASSEKGLYEQYF. The CDR3 DNA follows: TGCGCCAGCAGTGAGAAAGGGTTATACGAGCAGTACTTC.

The chain joins TRBV19 to TRBJ2-2; TRBD2 matches 11 bases. The CDR3 covers 17 residues. J lost 1 base, V lost 6 bases, and 7 bases had no gene match. The germline CDR1 and CDR2 sequences are LNHDA and SQIVND (reference sequence). The CDR3 DNA is TGTGCCAGTAGGAGTACTAGCGGGAGCGGGAACACCGGGGAGCTGTTTTTT. It is translated as CASRSTSGSGNTGELFF. The whole variable domain, remainder taken from reference TRBV19 and TRBJ2-2, is DGGITQSPKYLFRKEGQNVTLSCEQNLNHDAMYWYRQDPGQGLRLIYYSQIVNDFQKGDIAEGYSVSREKKESFPLTVTSAQKNPTAFYLCASRSTSGSGNTGELFFGEGSRLTVL.

The chain couples TRBV7-9 to TRBJ2-7; D is perhaps TRBD1 (5 bases). Trimming left V 2 bases short and J 5 bases short, with 19 bases between. The CDR3 has 16 residues. The germline gives CDR1 SEHNR, CDR2 FQNEAQ (reference sequence). CDR3 DNA: TGTGCCAGCAGCTTAATCAAACAGGATCTGGGGAACGAGCAGTACTTC. It encodes CASSLIKQDLGNEQYF.

V and J are TRBV7-2 and TRBJ2-7; D not resolved. This CDR3 comprises 12 residues. The germline V gene encodes CDR1 SGHTA and CDR2 FQGNSA. Trimming removed 4 bases at V and 0 bases at J, with 4 bases between. CDR3 bases: TGTGCCAGCAGCTCCTACTCCTACGAGCAGTACTTC. Translated, it gives CASSSYSYEQYF.

This sequence joins TRBV6-5 and TRBJ2-2; TRBD1 agrees at 9 bases. Germline-derived CDR1 and CDR2 are MNHEY and SVGAGI. The CDR3 consists of 15 residues. The trim removed 6 bases at V and 4 bases at J, leaving 6 bases unmatched. The CDR3 loop reads CASSRGTGSTGELFF. The CDR3 nucleotides are TGTGCCAGCAGCCGGGGGACAGGGTCCACCGGGGAGCTGTTTTTT.

In its sample, this clone was seen once. The chain joins TRBV4-1 to TRBJ1-1; no reliable D call. Germline lookup yields CDR1 MGHRA and CDR2 YSYEKL. This CDR3 has 13 amino acids. V lost 1 base to trimming and J lost 6 bases, with 9 bases between them. In DNA, the CDR3 is TGCGCCAGCAGCCAAGTTGGGTACCCTGAAGCTTTCTTT. Translating it yields CASSQVGYPEAFF.

As DNA, the CDR3 is TGTGCCAGCAGTGGGACGGGCGGCAATGAGCAGTTCTTC. Amino acids: CASSGTGGNEQFF. The chain couples TRBV2 to TRBJ2-1, with no clear D. The germline V gene has CDR1 SNHLY and CDR2 FYNNEI. The CDR3 is 13 residues long. Trimming pared 4 bases from V and 6 bases from J, leaving 10 bases between.

This chain connects TRBV7-8 to TRBJ2-7; D tentatively fits TRBD1 or TRBD2 (6 bases each). The V end was cut by 3 bases, the J end by 2 bases, with 17 bases between. This CDR3 spans 16 amino acids. Germline V lookup: CDR1 SGHVS, CDR2 FQNEAQ. The CDR3 region has the DNA TGTGCCAGCAGCTTCATTACAGGAGGGGGTACCTACGAGCAGTACTTC. This gives the protein CASSFITGGGTYEQYF.